This T cell receptor (beta chain) came from a study of cytomegalovirus exposure and HLA in healthy donors. General study results and limits: Reported findings show TCR beta sequences accurately forecast HLA-A and HLA-B alleles in most subjects.

In the case of this clone: Its antigen is not identified.

PCR employed 60 Vbeta and 13 Jbeta primers. Method: immunoSEQ multiplex PCR; TCRdb's copy keeps in-frame clones and lacks some. The sample yields just over 95,000 clones, about four fifths seen once. The V end lost 4 bases, the J end lost 7 bases, and 12 bases lay between the germline ends. The CDR3 is 13 residues long. Germline V CDR1 and CDR2: SGHNT, YYREEE (reference sequence). The chain is built from TRBV5-4 and TRBJ2-1, with D possibly matching TRBD2 (6 bases). The clonotype originates from a human donor in good health. The sequencing sample was made of PBMCs. The CDR3 region has the DNA TGTGCCAGCAGCCCAACCGGGGGAAATGAGCAGTTCTTC. It specifies CASSPTGGNEQFF.